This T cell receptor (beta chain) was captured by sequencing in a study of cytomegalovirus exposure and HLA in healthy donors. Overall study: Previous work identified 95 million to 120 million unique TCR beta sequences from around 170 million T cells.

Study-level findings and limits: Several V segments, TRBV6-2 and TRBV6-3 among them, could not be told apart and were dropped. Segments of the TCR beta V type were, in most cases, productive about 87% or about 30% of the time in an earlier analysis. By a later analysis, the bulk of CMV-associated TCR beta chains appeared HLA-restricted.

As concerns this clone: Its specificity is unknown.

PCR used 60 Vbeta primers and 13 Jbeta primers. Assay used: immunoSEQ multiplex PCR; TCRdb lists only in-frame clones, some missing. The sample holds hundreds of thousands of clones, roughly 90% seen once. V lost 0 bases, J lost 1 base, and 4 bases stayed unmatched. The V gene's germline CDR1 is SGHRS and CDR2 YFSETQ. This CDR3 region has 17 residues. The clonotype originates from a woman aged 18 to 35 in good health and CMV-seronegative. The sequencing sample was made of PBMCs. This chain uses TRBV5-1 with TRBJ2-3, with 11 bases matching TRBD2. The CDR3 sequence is CASSLGILAGGTDTQYF. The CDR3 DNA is TGCGCCAGCAGCTTGGGCATACTAGCGGGGGGCACAGATACGCAGTATTTT. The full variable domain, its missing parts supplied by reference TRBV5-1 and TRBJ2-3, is KAGVTQTPRYLIKTRGQQVTLSCSPISGHRSVSWYQQTPGQGLQFLFEYFSETQRNKGNFPGRFSGRQFSNSRSEMNVSTLELGDSALYLCASSLGILAGGTDTQYFGPGTRLTVL.